This T cell receptor (beta chain) comes out of a study of T-cell memory formation after mild COVID-19. TCRdb re-derived calls from the 5' RACE reads in MiXCR, one entry per CDR3 protein. The sample records 70,000 to 100,000 distinct CDR3 sequences, approximately 13% being singletons. The germline V gene encodes CDR1 LGHNA and CDR2 YSLEER. The CDR3 is made up of 16 amino acids. Trimming removed 3 bases at V and 10 bases at J, with 24 bases between. Sequencing was carried out using PBMCs or a T cell subset sorted from them (not recorded which). J is TRBJ1-2 and V is TRBV4-3; D gene ambiguous. This receptor was obtained from an adult woman who had mild COVID-19 (a few samples of this study predate the infection). Cell type and time point are not known. The CDR3 loop is CASSQPGGTVGMDYTF. The CDR3 nucleotides read TGCGCCAGCAGCCAGCCTGGAGGAACCGTGGGAATGGACTACACCTTC.